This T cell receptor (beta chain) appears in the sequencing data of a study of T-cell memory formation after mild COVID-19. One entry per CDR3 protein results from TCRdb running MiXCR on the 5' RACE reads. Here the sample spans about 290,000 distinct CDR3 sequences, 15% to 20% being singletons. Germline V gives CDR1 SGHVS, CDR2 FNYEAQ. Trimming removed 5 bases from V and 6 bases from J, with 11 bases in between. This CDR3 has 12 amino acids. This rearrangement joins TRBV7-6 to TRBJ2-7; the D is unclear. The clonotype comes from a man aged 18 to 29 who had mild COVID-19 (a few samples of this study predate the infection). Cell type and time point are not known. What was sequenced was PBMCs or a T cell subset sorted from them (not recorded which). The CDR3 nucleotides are TGTGCCAGCAGCCCCCAATATCGCGAGCAGTACTTC. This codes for CASSPQYREQYF.